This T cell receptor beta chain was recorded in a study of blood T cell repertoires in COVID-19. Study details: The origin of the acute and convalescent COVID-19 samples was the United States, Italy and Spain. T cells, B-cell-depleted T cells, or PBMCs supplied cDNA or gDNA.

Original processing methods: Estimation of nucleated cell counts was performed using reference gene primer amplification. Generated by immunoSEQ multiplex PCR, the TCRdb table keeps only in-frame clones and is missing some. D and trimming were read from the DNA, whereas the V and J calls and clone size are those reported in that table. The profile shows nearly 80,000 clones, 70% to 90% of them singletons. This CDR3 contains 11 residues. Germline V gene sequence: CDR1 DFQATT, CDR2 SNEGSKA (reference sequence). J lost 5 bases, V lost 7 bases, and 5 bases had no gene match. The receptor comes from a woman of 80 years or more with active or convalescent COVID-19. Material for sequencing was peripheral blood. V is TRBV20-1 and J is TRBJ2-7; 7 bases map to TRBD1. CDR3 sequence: CSVTQGNEQYF. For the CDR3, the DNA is TGCAGTGTTACACAGGGGAACGAGCAGTACTTC.